Listed here is a single TCR beta chain. The sample is drawn from a study of monozygotic twins with inflammatory bowel disease. Two nested PCRs, of 16 and 9 cycles, processed TCRalpha and TCRbeta cDNA. With the 5' RACE reads reprocessed, TCRdb shows one record per CDR3 protein and no DNA. The table for this sample gives about 160,000 distinct CDR3 sequences. The CDR3 contains 15 residues. Germline lookup yields CDR1 SGHRS and CDR2 YFSETQ. V usage is TRBV5-1 and J usage is TRBJ2-1; TCRdb's D call, TRBD1, is unchecked because there is no DNA. The TCR originated in a human donor with ulcerative colitis or Crohn's disease, or a healthy co-twin of an affected twin (not recorded which). Source material: blood. The CDR3 loop reads CASSRGQGLWDEQFF.